The 10 T cell receptor beta chains listed next were all sequenced from one sample in a study of spatial heterogeneity in lung cancer. Each CDR3 protein gets one entry after TCRdb re-called the 5' RACE reads with MiXCR. The table includes about 80,000 distinct CDR3 sequences, about 8% detected once. Described time point: sample taken at primary tumor resection. Here the sequenced sample was PBMCs, taken at surgery. Source of these receptors: a male donor with early-stage non-small cell lung cancer.

The rearrangement uses TRBV27 and TRBJ1-5; unclear D gene. CDR1 is MNHEY, CDR2 SMNVEV, per germline (reference sequence). With 2 bases removed from V and 1 base from J, the gap between germline ends came to 6 bases. This CDR3 region has 14 residues. For the CDR3, the DNA is TGTGCCAGCAGTTTAAGACTAAGCAATCAGCCCCAGCATTTT. It specifies CASSLRLSNQPQHF.

There are many counts of this clonotype. This chain joins TRBV4-2 and TRBJ2-1; TRBD2 agrees at 9 bases. The CDR3 consists of 17 residues. Trimming at V came to 0 bases and at J to 7 bases, leaving 10 bases not matched to a gene. The germline V gene encodes CDR1 LGHNA and CDR2 YNFKEQ. The CDR3 DNA sequence: TGTGCCAGCAGCCAAGATCATCGGGGTAGCGGGAGAAATGAGCAGTTCTTC. This translates into CASSQDHRGSGRNEQFF.

The rearrangement joins TRBV11-2 to TRBJ2-1, with unresolved D. Per the germline V gene, CDR1 is SGHAT and CDR2 is FQNNGV. With 0 bases removed from V and 5 bases from J, the gap between germline ends came to 17 bases. This CDR3 has 17 residues. The DNA of the CDR3 is TGTGCCAGCAGCTTAGATCTATTTCGACAAGCACACAATGAGCAGTTCTTC. Protein product: CASSLDLFRQAHNEQFF.

This clonotype was seen more than once but under ten times. This chain links TRBV6-5 with TRBJ2-1; TRBD2 matches at 13 bases. This CDR3 is built from 15 residues. In germline, CDR1 is MNHEY, CDR2 SVGAGI. J lost 7 bases, V lost 5 bases, and 5 bases had no gene match. CDR3 nucleotide sequence: TGTGCCAGCAGTAGGACTAGCGGGAGTTCAAATGAGCAGTTCTTC. Amino acid sequence: CASSRTSGSSNEQFF.

This clonotype was picked up many times. The chain is built from TRBV2 and TRBJ1-4, with D hard to call. CDR3 length equals 14 residues. The germline V gene encodes CDR1 SNHLY and CDR2 FYNNEI. V was pared by 5 bases and J by 5 bases, with 12 bases between. CDR3 DNA: TGTGCCAGCAGTTACGGACGGGCGAATGAAAAACTGTTTTTT. It translates to CASSYGRANEKLFF.

Many counts were recorded for this clonotype. The rearrangement uses TRBV18 and TRBJ2-1; 9 nucleotides match TRBD1. The CDR3 consists of 16 residues. Germline-derived CDR1 and CDR2 are KGHSH and LQKENI. V shed 0 bases, J shed 5 bases, and the junction held 5 bases outside the gene matches. DNA of the CDR3: TGTGCCAGCTCACCACCGGACAGGGGACTCCACAATGAGCAGTTCTTC. This codes for CASSPPDRGLHNEQFF. The whole variable domain, filled in from reference TRBV18 and TRBJ2-1, reads NAGVMQNPRHLVRRRGQEARLRCSPMKGHSHVYWYRQLPEEGLKFMVYLQKENIIDESGMPKERFSAEFPKEGPSILRIQQVVRGDSAAYFCASSPPDRGLHNEQFFGPGTRLTVL.

This clonotype was observed a handful of times. The V gene is TRBV27, the J gene TRBJ2-6; maybe TRBD1 (6 bases). The CDR3 consists of 18 residues. Trimming took off 3 bases at V and 0 bases at J, with 15 bases between the two ends. Germline values: CDR1 MNHEY, CDR2 SMNVEV (reference sequence). The CDR3 loop is CASSLYGTFSSGANVLTF. The CDR3 DNA reads as TGTGCCAGCAGTTTGTACGGGACATTTAGCTCTGGGGCCAACGTCCTGACTTTC.

This clonotype was seen many times. The rearrangement joins TRBV18 to TRBJ2-1, with 14 bases identical to TRBD2. CDR3 length: 15 amino acids. Germline V CDR1 and CDR2: KGHSH, LQKENI. J was trimmed by 9 bases and V by 5 bases; bases with no gene match: 6. The CDR3 DNA reads as TGTGCCAGCTCAGAGGGACTAGCGGGAGCAATTGAGCAGTTCTTC. The encoded protein is CASSEGLAGAIEQFF.

The chain employs TRBV7-3 and TRBJ2-3; 8 nucleotides line up with TRBD1. The CDR3 runs 14 residues. The ends lost 3 bases at V and 6 bases at J; junction bases unmatched: 5. Germline CDR1 is SGHTA and CDR2 is FQGTGA. Here the CDR3 reads CASSFDRGWDTQYF. The CDR3 bases are TGTGCCAGCAGCTTCGACAGGGGTTGGGATACGCAGTATTTT.

The rearrangement joins TRBV29-1 to TRBJ2-3, with 7 bases matching TRBD1. CDR1 SQVTM and CDR2 ANQGSEA come from the germline V gene. The length of the CDR3 is 15 residues. V shed 7 bases and J 1 base; nucleotides not matched to a gene: 11. CDR3 bases: TGCAGCGCGGCACAGGGGCCTGGTGGCACAGATACGCAGTATTTT. This codes for CSAAQGPGGTDTQYF.